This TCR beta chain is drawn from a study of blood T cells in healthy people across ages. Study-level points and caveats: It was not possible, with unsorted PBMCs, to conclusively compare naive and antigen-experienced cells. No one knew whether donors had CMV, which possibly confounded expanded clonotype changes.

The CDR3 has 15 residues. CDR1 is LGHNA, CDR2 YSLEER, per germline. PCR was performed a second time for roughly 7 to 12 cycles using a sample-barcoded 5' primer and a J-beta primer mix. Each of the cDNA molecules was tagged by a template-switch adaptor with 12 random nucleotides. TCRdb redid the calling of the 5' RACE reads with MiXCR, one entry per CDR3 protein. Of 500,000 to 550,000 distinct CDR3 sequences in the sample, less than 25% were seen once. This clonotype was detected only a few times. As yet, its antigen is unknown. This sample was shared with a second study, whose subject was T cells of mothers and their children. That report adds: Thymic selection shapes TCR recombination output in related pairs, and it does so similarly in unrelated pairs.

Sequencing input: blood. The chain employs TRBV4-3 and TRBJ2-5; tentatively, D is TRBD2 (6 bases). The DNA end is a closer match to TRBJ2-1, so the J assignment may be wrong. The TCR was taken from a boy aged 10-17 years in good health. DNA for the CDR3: TGCGCCAGCAGCCAAGAGTCACTAGCTCAGAATGAGCAGTTCTTC. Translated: CASSQESLAQNEQFF.